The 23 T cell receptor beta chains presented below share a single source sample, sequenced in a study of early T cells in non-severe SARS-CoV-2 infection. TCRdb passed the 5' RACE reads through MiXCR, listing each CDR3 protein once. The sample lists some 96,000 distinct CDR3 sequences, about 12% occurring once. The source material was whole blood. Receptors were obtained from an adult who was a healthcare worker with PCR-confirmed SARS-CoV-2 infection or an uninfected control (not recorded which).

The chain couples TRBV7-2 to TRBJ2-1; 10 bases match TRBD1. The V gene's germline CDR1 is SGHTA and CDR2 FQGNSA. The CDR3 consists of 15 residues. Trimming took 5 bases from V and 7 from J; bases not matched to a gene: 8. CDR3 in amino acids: CASSQDRGRGNEQFF. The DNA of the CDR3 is TGTGCCAGCAGCCAAGACAGGGGGCGCGGGAATGAGCAGTTCTTC.

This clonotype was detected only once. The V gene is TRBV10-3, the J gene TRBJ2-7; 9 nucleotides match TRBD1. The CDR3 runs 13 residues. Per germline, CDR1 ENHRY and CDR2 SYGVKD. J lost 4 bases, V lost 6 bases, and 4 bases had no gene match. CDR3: CAIRATGGYEQYF. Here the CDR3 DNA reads TGTGCCATCAGAGCGACAGGGGGGTACGAGCAGTACTTC.

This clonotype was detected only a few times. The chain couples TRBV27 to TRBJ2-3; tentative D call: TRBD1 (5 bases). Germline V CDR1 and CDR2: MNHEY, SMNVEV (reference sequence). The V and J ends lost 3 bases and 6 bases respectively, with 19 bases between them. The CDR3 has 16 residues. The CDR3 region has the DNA TGTGCCAGCAGTTTGGGGCACGGGTTACAAATTGATACGCAGTATTTT. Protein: CASSLGHGLQIDTQYF.

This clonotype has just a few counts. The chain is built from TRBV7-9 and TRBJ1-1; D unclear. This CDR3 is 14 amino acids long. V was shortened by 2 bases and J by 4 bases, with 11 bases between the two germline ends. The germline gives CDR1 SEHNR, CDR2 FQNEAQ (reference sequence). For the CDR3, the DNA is TGTGCCAGCAGCTTAATTTCCCGAGGCACTGAAGCTTTCTTT. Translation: CASSLISRGTEAFF. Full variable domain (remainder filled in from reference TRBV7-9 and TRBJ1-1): DTGVSQNPRHKITKRGQNVTFRCDPISEHNRLYWYRQTLGQGPEFLTYFQNEAQLEKSRLLSDRFSAERPKGSFSTLEIQRTEQGDSAMYLCASSLISRGTEAFFGQGTRLTVV.

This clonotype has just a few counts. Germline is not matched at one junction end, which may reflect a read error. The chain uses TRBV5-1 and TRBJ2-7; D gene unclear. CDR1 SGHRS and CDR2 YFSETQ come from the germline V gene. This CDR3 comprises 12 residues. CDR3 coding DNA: TGCGCCAGCAGCTCCCCCTCCTCCGAGCAGTACTTC. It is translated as CASSSPSSEQYF.

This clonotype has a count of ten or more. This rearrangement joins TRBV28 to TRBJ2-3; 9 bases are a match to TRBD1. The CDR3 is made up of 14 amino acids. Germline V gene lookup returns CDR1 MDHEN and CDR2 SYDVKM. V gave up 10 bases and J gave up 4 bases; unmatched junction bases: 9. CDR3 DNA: TGTGCCATCAAGCGCGACAGGGGGTCAGATACGCAGTATTTT. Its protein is CAIKRDRGSDTQYF.

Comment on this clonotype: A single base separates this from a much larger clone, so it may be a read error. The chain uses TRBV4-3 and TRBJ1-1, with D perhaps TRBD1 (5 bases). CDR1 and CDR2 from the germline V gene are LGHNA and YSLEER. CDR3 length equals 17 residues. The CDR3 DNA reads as TGCGCCAGCAGCCAAGACCAATACGGGGCAGGGTATAATGAAACTTTCTTT. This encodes CASSQDQYGAGYNETFF.

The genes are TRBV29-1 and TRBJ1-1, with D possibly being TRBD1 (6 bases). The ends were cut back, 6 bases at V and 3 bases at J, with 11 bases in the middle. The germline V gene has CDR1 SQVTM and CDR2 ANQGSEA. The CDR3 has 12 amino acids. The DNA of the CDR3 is TGCAGCGTATCAGAGGGGGACACTGAAGCTTTCTTT. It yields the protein CSVSEGDTEAFF. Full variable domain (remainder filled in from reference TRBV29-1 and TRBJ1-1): SAVISQKPSRDICQRGTSLTIQCQVDSQVTMMFWYRQQPGQSLTLIATANQGSEATYESGFVIDKFPISRPNLTFSTLTVSNMSPEDSSIYLCSVSEGDTEAFFGQGTRLTVV.

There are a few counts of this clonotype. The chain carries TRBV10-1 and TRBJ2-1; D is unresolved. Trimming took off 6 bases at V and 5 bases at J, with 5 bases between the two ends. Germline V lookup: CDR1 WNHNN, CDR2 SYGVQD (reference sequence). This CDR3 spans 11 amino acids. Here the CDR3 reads CASSADNEQFF. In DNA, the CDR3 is TGCGCCAGCAGCGCAGACAATGAGCAGTTCTTC.

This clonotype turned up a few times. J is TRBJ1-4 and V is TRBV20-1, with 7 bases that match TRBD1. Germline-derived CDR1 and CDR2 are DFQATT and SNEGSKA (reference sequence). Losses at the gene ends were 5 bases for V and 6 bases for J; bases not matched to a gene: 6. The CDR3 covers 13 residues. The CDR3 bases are TGCAGTGCTCCGGGACAGAAAGATGAAAAACTGTTTTTT. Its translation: CSAPGQKDEKLFF.

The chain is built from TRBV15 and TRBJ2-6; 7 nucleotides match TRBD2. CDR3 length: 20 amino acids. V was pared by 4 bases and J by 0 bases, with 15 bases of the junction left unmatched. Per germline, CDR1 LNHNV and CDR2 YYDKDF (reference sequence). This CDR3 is CATSTWGRAGSLSGANVLTF. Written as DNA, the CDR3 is TGTGCCACCAGCACCTGGGGGAGGGCAGGGTCCCTCTCTGGGGCCAACGTCCTGACTTTC.

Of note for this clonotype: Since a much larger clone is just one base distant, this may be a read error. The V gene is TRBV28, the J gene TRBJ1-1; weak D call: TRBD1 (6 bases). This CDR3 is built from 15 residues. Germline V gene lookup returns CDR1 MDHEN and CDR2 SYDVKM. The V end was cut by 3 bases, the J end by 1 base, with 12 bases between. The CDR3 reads CASSFRTATNTEAFF. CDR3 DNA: TGTGCCAGCAGTTTTAGGACAGCCACGAACACTGAAGCTTTCTTT.

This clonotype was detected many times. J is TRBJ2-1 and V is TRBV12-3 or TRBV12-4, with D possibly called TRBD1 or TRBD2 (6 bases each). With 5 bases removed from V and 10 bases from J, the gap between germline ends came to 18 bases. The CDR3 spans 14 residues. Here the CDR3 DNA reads TGTGCCAGCAGTCCCGAAGGGGGGACAACCGAGCAGTTCTTC. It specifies CASSPEGGTTEQFF.

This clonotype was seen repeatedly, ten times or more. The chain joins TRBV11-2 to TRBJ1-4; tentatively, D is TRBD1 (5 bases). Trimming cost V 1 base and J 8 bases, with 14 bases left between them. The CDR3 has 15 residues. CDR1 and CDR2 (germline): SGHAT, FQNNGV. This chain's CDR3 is CASSLAFQGQEKLFF. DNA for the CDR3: TGTGCCAGCAGCTTAGCGTTCCAGGGTCAGGAAAAACTGTTTTTT.

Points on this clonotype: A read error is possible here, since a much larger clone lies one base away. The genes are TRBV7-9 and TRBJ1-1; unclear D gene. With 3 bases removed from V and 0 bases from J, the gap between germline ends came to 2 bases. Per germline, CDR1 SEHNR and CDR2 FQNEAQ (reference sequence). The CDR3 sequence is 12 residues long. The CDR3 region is CASSFVNTEAFF. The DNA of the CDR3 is TGTGCCAGCAGCTTTGTGAACACTGAAGCTTTCTTT.

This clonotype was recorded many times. The CDR3 region has the DNA TGTGCCAGCAGCCCTTTGGTGGGGCTGGGATACGGGGAGCTGTTTTTT. Its protein product is CASSPLVGLGYGELFF. The chain carries TRBV11-2 and TRBJ2-2; TRBD1 is a possible D gene (5 bases). This CDR3 comprises 16 residues. V was cut by 5 bases and J by 7 bases, with 20 bases left in between. CDR1 and CDR2 from the germline V gene are SGHAT and FQNNGV.

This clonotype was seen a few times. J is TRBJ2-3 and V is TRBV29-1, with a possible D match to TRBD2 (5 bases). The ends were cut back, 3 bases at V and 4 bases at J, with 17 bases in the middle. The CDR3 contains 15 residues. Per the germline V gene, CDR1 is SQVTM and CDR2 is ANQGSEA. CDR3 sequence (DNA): TGCAGCGTTGAGGAGGCGGGTCCCCCACCAGATACGCAGTATTTT. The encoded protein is CSVEEAGPPPDTQYF.

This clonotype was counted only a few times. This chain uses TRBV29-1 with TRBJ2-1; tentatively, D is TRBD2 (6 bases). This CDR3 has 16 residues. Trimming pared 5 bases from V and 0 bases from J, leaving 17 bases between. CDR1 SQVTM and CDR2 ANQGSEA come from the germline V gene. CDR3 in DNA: TGCAGCGTTACCTATAGCGGTCCCCGCTCCTACAATGAGCAGTTCTTC. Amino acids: CSVTYSGPRSYNEQFF.

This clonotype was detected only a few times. CDR3 DNA sequence: TGTGCCAGCAGCCCCGGCCCCATGAACACTGAAGCTTTCTTT. Residues: CASSPGPMNTEAFF. The chain has TRBV3-1 and TRBJ1-1; D is unresolved. The V gene's germline CDR1 is LGHDT and CDR2 YNNKEL (reference sequence). The length of the CDR3 is 14 residues. Trimming took 4 bases from V and 0 from J, leaving 9 bases between them.

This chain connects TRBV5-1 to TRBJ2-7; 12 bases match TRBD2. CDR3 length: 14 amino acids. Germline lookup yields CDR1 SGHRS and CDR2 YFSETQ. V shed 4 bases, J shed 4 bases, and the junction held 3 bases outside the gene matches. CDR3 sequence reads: CASSKTSGGYEQYF. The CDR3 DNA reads TGCGCCAGCAGCAAGACTAGCGGGGGTTACGAGCAGTACTTC. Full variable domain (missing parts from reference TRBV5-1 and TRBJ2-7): KAGVTQTPRYLIKTRGQQVTLSCSPISGHRSVSWYQQTPGQGLQFLFEYFSETQRNKGNFPGRFSGRQFSNSRSEMNVSTLELGDSALYLCASSKTSGGYEQYFGPGTRLTVT.

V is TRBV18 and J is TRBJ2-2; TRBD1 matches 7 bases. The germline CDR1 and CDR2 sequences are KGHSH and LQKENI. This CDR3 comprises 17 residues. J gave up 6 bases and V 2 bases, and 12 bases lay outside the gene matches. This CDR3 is CASSPDNDRASAGELFF. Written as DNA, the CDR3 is TGTGCCAGCTCACCAGACAATGACAGGGCGAGTGCCGGGGAGCTGTTTTTT.

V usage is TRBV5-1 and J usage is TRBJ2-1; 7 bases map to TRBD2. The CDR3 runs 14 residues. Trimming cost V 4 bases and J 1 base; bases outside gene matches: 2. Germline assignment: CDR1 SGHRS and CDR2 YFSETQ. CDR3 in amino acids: CASSAAGSYNEQFF. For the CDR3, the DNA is TGCGCCAGCAGCGCAGCGGGGTCCTACAATGAGCAGTTCTTC. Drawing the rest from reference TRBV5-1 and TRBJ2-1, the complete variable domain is KAGVTQTPRYLIKTRGQQVTLSCSPISGHRSVSWYQQTPGQGLQFLFEYFSETQRNKGNFPGRFSGRQFSNSRSEMNVSTLELGDSALYLCASSAAGSYNEQFFGPGTRLTVL.

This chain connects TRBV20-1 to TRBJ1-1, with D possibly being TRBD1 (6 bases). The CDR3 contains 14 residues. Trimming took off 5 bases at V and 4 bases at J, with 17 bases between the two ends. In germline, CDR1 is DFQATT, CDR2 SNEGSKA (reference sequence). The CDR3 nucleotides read TGCAGTGCTGCAGACTTAGGGGGATTCACTGAAGCTTTCTTT. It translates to CSAADLGGFTEAFF.